These T cell receptor beta chains were read from a single sample in a study of beta chain features in type 1 diabetes. Sequenced by immunoSEQ multiplex PCR; TCRdb stores in-frame clones only, minus some. The repertoire has about 160,000 clones, around 8% of them found once; the top ten carry 0.45% to 0.6%. Sequenced: central memory CD4+ T cells from blood. The receptors were sampled from a young woman with type 1 diabetes. CDR3s include the opening cysteine and the closing phenylalanine or tryptophan. A D gene is named only where the DNA matches it firmly. Rows give clone size only sometimes, using once, few, many, or a class for an expanded clone.

d_gene: NA; j_gene: TRBJ2-5; v_gene: TRBV30; abundance: few; CDR3nt: TGTGCCTGGCACAGGGGGCGGCTAGCGGGGGCCCCGACCCAGTACTTC; CDR3aa: CAWHRGRLAGAPTQYF
d_gene: NA; j_gene: TRBJ1-5; v_gene: TRBV7-9; abundance: NA; CDR3nt: TGTGCCAGCAGAAGCTCAGGGGTCTTTCATTTT; CDR3aa: CASRSSGVFHF
d_gene: TRBD1; j_gene: TRBJ1-5; v_gene: TRBV30; abundance: NA; CDR3nt: TGTGCCTGGAGTGTAATGGGACAGACTAATCAGCCCCAGCATTTT; CDR3aa: CAWSVMGQTNQPQHF
d_gene: NA; j_gene: TRBJ1-6; v_gene: TRBV4-1; abundance: NA; CDR3nt: TGCGCCAGCAGCCAAGTCCGACCGGGAAAGCACTTTAATTCACCCCTCCACTTT; CDR3aa: CASSQVRPGKHFNSPLHF
d_gene: TRBD2; j_gene: TRBJ2-7; v_gene: TRBV5-4; abundance: few; CDR3nt: TGTGCCAGCAGCTTGGACACTAGCGGGACCTCCGGGCAGTACTTC; CDR3aa: CASSLDTSGTSGQYF
d_gene: NA; j_gene: TRBJ2-3; v_gene: TRBV7-9; abundance: NA; CDR3nt: TGTGCCAGCAGCTTCGCGCTAGCGTGGGATACGCAGTATTTT; CDR3aa: CASSFALAWDTQYF
d_gene: NA; j_gene: TRBJ2-1; v_gene: TRBV10-3; abundance: NA; CDR3nt: TGTGCCATCAGTGGGGACTCCTACGAGCAGTTCTTC; CDR3aa: CAISGDSYEQFF
d_gene: NA; j_gene: TRBJ1-4; v_gene: TRBV11-3; abundance: NA; CDR3nt: TGTGCCAGCAGCCGGCGGGCGACGGTCGAAAAACTGTTTTTT; CDR3aa: CASSRRATVEKLFF
d_gene: TRBD2; j_gene: TRBJ2-7; v_gene: TRBV4-2; abundance: NA; CDR3nt: TGTGCCAGCAGCCAGCTAGCGGGATCGTTTATCAACGAGCAGTACTTC; CDR3aa: CASSQLAGSFINEQYF
d_gene: TRBD1; j_gene: TRBJ2-1; v_gene: TRBV5-1; abundance: NA; CDR3nt: TGCGCCAGCGGGGACAGCGACAATGAGCAGTTCTTC; CDR3aa: CASGDSDNEQFF
d_gene: NA; j_gene: TRBJ2-1; v_gene: TRBV28; abundance: NA; CDR3nt: TGTGCCACCTGGGGGGTGGGATCGGGGAATGAGCAGTTCTTC; CDR3aa: CATWGVGSGNEQFF